This passage covers 28 T cell receptor beta chains from one sample sequenced in a study of OX40 agonist ivuxolimab in advanced cancers. Generated by immunoSEQ multiplex PCR, the TCRdb table keeps only in-frame clones and is missing some. The sample records under 100,000 clones, approximately 81% being singletons. This material consisted of CD4+ or CD8+ T cells sorted from blood, taken in a trial of the OX40 agonist ivuxolimab. The source of these receptors is an adult with an advanced solid tumor such as melanoma, head and neck, liver or kidney cancer.

The chain carries TRBV19 and TRBJ2-3; D gene uncertain. With 4 bases removed from V and 1 base from J, the gap between germline ends came to 3 bases. Germline assignment: CDR1 LNHDA and CDR2 SQIVND (reference sequence). This CDR3 comprises 12 residues. The CDR3 spells CASSRGTDTQYF. The CDR3 DNA sequence: TGTGCCAGTAGTAGGGGCACAGATACGCAGTATTTT.

In its sample, this clone was seen a few times. The chain employs TRBV19 and TRBJ1-3, with D hard to call. Deletions cut 6 bases from V and 0 bases from J, with 12 bases between. CDR1 is LNHDA and CDR2 is SQIVND in the germline V gene (reference sequence). The CDR3 has 15 residues. CDR3 protein: CASSLLAPSGNTIYF. The CDR3 DNA follows: TGTGCCAGTAGCTTACTTGCCCCCTCTGGAAACACCATATATTTT.

This chain links TRBV27 with TRBJ2-7, with 7 bases identical to TRBD1. V lost 4 bases, J lost 5 bases, and 5 bases stayed unmatched. The CDR3 extends over 13 amino acids. CDR1 and CDR2 (germline): MNHEY, SMNVEV (reference sequence). The CDR3 DNA sequence: TGTGCCAGCAGTTCGAACAGGGGCCACGAGCAGTACTTC. It is translated as CASSSNRGHEQYF.

This clone was found once. V usage is TRBV18 and J usage is TRBJ2-3; D ambiguous. Germline values: CDR1 KGHSH, CDR2 LQKENI. The germline V and J ends were trimmed by 3 bases and 0 bases, with 10 bases remaining between them. CDR3 length equals 15 residues. The CDR3 region is CASSPVTTSTDTQYF. DNA for the CDR3: TGTGCCAGCTCACCCGTAACAACTAGCACAGATACGCAGTATTTT.

The V gene is TRBV7-9, the J gene TRBJ1-1; the match to TRBD1 covers 11 bases. The trim removed 4 bases at V and 5 bases at J, leaving 3 bases unmatched. The germline V gene encodes CDR1 SEHNR and CDR2 FQNEAQ (reference sequence). This CDR3 spans 14 amino acids. CDR3 residues: CASSYGQGATEAFF. In DNA, the CDR3 is TGTGCCAGCAGCTATGGACAGGGGGCAACTGAAGCTTTCTTT.

The chain carries TRBV5-5 and TRBJ1-5; tentatively, D is TRBD1 (5 bases). Germline-derived CDR1 and CDR2 are SGHKS and YYEKEE (reference sequence). Trimming stripped 1 base from V and 0 bases from J, with 8 bases between. The CDR3 is 15 residues long. The CDR3 nucleotides read TGTGCCAGCAGCTTGCTGCAGGGTAGCAATCAGCCCCAGCATTTT. The encoded protein is CASSLLQGSNQPQHF.

The table lists this clone with a count of one. V usage is TRBV19 and J usage is TRBJ1-2, with D maybe TRBD1 (5 bases). Germline CDR1 is LNHDA and CDR2 is SQIVND (reference sequence). The CDR3 extends over 13 amino acids. The ends were cut back, 7 bases at V and 3 bases at J, with 12 bases in the middle. The CDR3, as DNA: TGTGCCAGTACCCCCCCGGGGGACTATGGCTACACCTTC. The encoded protein is CASTPPGDYGYTF. Full variable domain (outside the CDR3, taken from reference TRBV19 and TRBJ1-2): DGGITQSPKYLFRKEGQNVTLSCEQNLNHDAMYWYRQDPGQGLRLIYYSQIVNDFQKGDIAEGYSVSREKKESFPLTVTSAQKNPTAFYLCASTPPGDYGYTFGSGTRLTVV.

DNA for the CDR3: TGTGCCAGTAGGAAGACAGGGGGCGCGGAGGGCTACACCTTC. Amino acid sequence: CASRKTGGAEGYTF. The chain uses TRBV19 and TRBJ1-2; 10 bases agree with TRBD1. Germline V gene data show CDR1 as LNHDA and CDR2 as SQIVND (reference sequence). The CDR3 covers 14 residues. V was pared by 6 bases and J by 8 bases, with 9 bases of the junction left unmatched. The whole variable domain, filled in from reference TRBV19 and TRBJ1-2, reads DGGITQSPKYLFRKEGQNVTLSCEQNLNHDAMYWYRQDPGQGLRLIYYSQIVNDFQKGDIAEGYSVSREKKESFPLTVTSAQKNPTAFYLCASRKTGGAEGYTFGSGTRLTVV.

J is TRBJ2-5 and V is TRBV19, with a possible D match to TRBD1 (6 bases). V was cut by 0 bases and J by 5 bases, with 10 bases left in between. This CDR3 has 14 residues. Germline lookup yields CDR1 LNHDA and CDR2 SQIVND (reference sequence). As DNA, the CDR3 is TGTGCCAGTAGTATAGAGGGGGCTAGGGAGACCCAGTACTTC. Residues: CASSIEGARETQYF.

This rearrangement joins TRBV4-3 to TRBJ2-1; 10 bases fit TRBD1. V dropped 4 bases and J dropped 7; count of bases not matched to a gene: 10. The CDR3 totals 16 residues. Germline assignment: CDR1 LGHNA and CDR2 YSLEER. The CDR3 nucleotides read TGCGCCAGCAGCCCATTAGGGACAGGGGCTAAGAATGAGCAGTTCTTC. This sequence encodes CASSPLGTGAKNEQFF.

The chain links TRBV6-6 to TRBJ1-4; TRBD1 matches at 7 bases. Germline CDR1 and CDR2: MNHNY and SVGAGI (reference sequence). V lost 2 bases to trimming and J lost 6 bases; unmatched junction nucleotides: 3. The length of the CDR3 is 14 residues. Written as DNA, the CDR3 is TGTGCCAGCAGTTACGCAGGGGGAGATGAAAAACTGTTTTTT. Translated, it gives CASSYAGGDEKLFF.

This chain uses TRBV5-1 with TRBJ2-3, with a weak D call TRBD2 (6 bases). CDR3 length: 17 amino acids. V dropped 0 bases and J dropped 0 bases, with 14 bases sitting between them. In germline, CDR1 is SGHRS, CDR2 YFSETQ. CDR3 sequence reads: CASSLAIAAPSTDTQYF. The CDR3, as DNA: TGCGCCAGCAGCTTGGCGATAGCGGCACCCAGCACAGATACGCAGTATTTT.

V and J are TRBV7-9 and TRBJ2-1; 10 bases are a match to TRBD2. Trimming cost V 5 bases and J 8 bases; bases outside gene matches: 9. Germline CDR1 SEHNR, CDR2 FQNEAQ (reference sequence). CDR3 size: 15 residues. CDR3: CASSGAGTSVDEQFF. DNA for the CDR3: TGTGCCAGCAGCGGGGCCGGGACTAGCGTCGATGAGCAGTTCTTC.

This rearrangement joins TRBV5-6 to TRBJ1-5; D unclear. V lost 1 base and J lost 6, with 8 bases in between. The germline V gene encodes CDR1 SGHDT and CDR2 YYEEEE. CDR3 length: 13 residues. CDR3 region: CASSLMGSQPQHF. Written as DNA, the CDR3 is TGTGCCAGCAGCTTGATGGGTTCTCAGCCCCAGCATTTT.

The chain is built from TRBV5-1 and TRBJ1-2, with TRBD1 matching 11 bases. The V gene end was trimmed by 3 bases and the J gene end by 4 bases; junction bases not matched to a gene: 2. CDR1 and CDR2 (germline): SGHRS, YFSETQ. The CDR3 extends over 14 amino acids. The CDR3 sequence is CASSWTGGGYGYTF. DNA of the CDR3: TGCGCCAGCAGCTGGACAGGGGGCGGCTATGGCTACACCTTC.

This chain links TRBV29-1 with TRBJ2-7, with TRBD2 matching over 8 bases. From germline, CDR1 is SQVTM and CDR2 ANQGSEA. This CDR3 spans 13 amino acids. Germline trimming cut 4 bases from V and 4 bases from J; bases unmatched to any gene: 6. In DNA form, the CDR3 reads TGCAGCGTTGTTACGGGAGGGGTGTACGAGCAGTACTTC. Its translation is CSVVTGGVYEQYF.

The chain is built from TRBV10-3 and TRBJ1-3; D may be TRBD1 (5 bases). CDR1 ENHRY and CDR2 SYGVKD come from the germline V gene. V was pared by 6 bases and J by 3 bases, with 15 bases between. This CDR3 has 15 residues. The CDR3 protein is CAIRRDSGLGNTIYF. The CDR3 DNA reads TGTGCCATCAGAAGAGACAGCGGGCTTGGAAACACCATATATTTT.

The V call is TRBV7-9, the J call TRBJ1-1, with 7 bases identical to TRBD1. V shed 5 bases and J 0 bases; nucleotides not matched to a gene: 9. CDR1 and CDR2 (germline): SEHNR, FQNEAQ (reference sequence). CDR3 length: 16 residues. The CDR3 DNA sequence: TGTGCCAGCAGCCGCCTTCCAACAGGGGTGAACACTGAAGCTTTCTTT. Encoded protein: CASSRLPTGVNTEAFF.

The gene calls are TRBV5-1 and TRBJ2-3, with a tentative D call TRBD2 (5 bases). V was pared by 0 bases and J by 0 bases, with 11 bases between. The CDR3 spans 16 residues. The germline V gene encodes CDR1 SGHRS and CDR2 YFSETQ. CDR3 sequence reads: CASSLGGLSSTDTQYF. CDR3 bases: TGCGCCAGCAGCTTGGGAGGGTTATCTAGCACAGATACGCAGTATTTT.

This clone was counted a few times. The chain is built from TRBV7-3 and TRBJ2-7, with TRBD1 as a possible D gene (6 bases). The CDR3 consists of 15 residues. V shed 5 bases and J shed 4 bases, with 18 bases lying between them. In germline, CDR1 is SGHTA, CDR2 FQGTGA. CDR3 nucleotides: TGTGCCAGCAGCCCCTCCGGGACGACAGGATACGAGCAGTACTTC. This sequence encodes CASSPSGTTGYEQYF.

Only one count was recorded for this clone. The sample carries other DNA sequences with the same CDR3. The chain links TRBV9 to TRBJ2-7; 7 bases line up with TRBD1. CDR1 SGDLS and CDR2 YYNGEE come from the germline V gene. Trimming at V came to 1 base and at J to 3 bases, leaving 4 bases not matched to a gene. There are 14 residues in the CDR3. CDR3 loop: CASSVSGGSYEQYF. The CDR3 DNA reads TGTGCCAGCAGCGTATCAGGGGGAAGCTACGAGCAGTACTTC.

The V and J genes are TRBV6-6 and TRBJ2-5; D remains ambiguous. The CDR3 totals 12 residues. Germline assignment: CDR1 MNHNY and CDR2 SVGAGI (reference sequence). Trimming took off 0 bases at V and 5 bases at J, with 4 bases between the two ends. The CDR3 coding sequence is TGTGCCAGCAGTTACTCGATGGAGACCCAGTACTTC. It codes for CASSYSMETQYF.

The rearrangement links TRBV4-1 to TRBJ2-5, with D maybe TRBD2 (6 bases). The closer fit of TRBJ2-7 to the DNA end suggests the J call may be wrong. Germline V gene data show CDR1 as MGHRA and CDR2 as YSYEKL. This CDR3 is 13 amino acids long. The CDR3 nucleotides are TGCGCCAGCAGCCAGGAGGGCTCCTACGAGCAGTACTTC. The encoded protein is CASSQEGSYEQYF.

The V call is TRBV5-1, the J call TRBJ2-7; D call uncertain. Germline values: CDR1 SGHRS, CDR2 YFSETQ. The CDR3 totals 12 residues. The V and J ends lost 4 bases and 5 bases respectively, with 10 bases between them. As DNA, the CDR3 is TGCGCCAGCAGCACGCCTAGTGACGAGCAGTACTTC. Translated, it gives CASSTPSDEQYF.

The genes are TRBV10-2 and TRBJ1-2; 7 nucleotides match TRBD1. The ends lost 5 bases at V and 3 bases at J; junction bases unmatched: 3. The CDR3 covers 13 residues. Germline V CDR1 and CDR2: WSHSY, SAAADI. The CDR3 is CASSLDRDYGYTF. As DNA, the CDR3 is TGCGCCAGCAGTCTAGACAGGGACTATGGCTACACCTTC.

J is TRBJ2-2 and V is TRBV5-1; no clear D gene. With 2 bases removed from V and 5 bases from J, the gap between germline ends came to 10 bases. The CDR3 extends over 14 amino acids. CDR1 is SGHRS, CDR2 YFSETQ, per germline. The CDR3 is CASSLDTHTGELFF. The CDR3 nucleotides read TGCGCCAGCAGCTTAGACACACATACCGGGGAGCTGTTTTTT.

V and J are TRBV9 and TRBJ2-3; 7 nucleotides agree with TRBD2. Germline CDR1 reads SGDLS; CDR2 reads YYNGEE. CDR3 length equals 14 residues. Trimming removed 4 bases from V and 2 bases from J; junction bases left unmatched: 4. DNA of the CDR3: TGTGCCAGCAGCCCGGGACTATCCACAGATACGCAGTATTTT. It codes for CASSPGLSTDTQYF. Using reference TRBV9 and TRBJ2-3 for the parts outside the CDR3, the full variable domain is DSGVTQTPKHLITATGQRVTLRCSPRSGDLSVYWYQQSLDQGLQFLIQYYNGEERAKGNILERFSAQQFPDLHSELNLSSLELGDSALYFCASSPGLSTDTQYFGPGTRLTVL.

The genes are TRBV6-6 and TRBJ1-1; D unresolved. This CDR3 comprises 13 residues. CDR1 and CDR2 from the germline V gene are MNHNY and SVGAGI (reference sequence). Trimming left V 2 bases short and J 2 bases short, with 6 bases between. CDR3 nucleotide sequence: TGTGCCAGCAGTTACGACCTAAACACTGAAGCTTTCTTT. It specifies CASSYDLNTEAFF.